These 29 T cell receptor beta chains came from one sample sequenced in a study of blood T cell repertoires in COVID-19. Libraries were prepared by immunoSEQ multiplex PCR; TCRdb keeps only in-frame clonotypes and omits some of them. The sample contains 250,000 to 350,000 clones, over 75% of which appear only once. Source material: PBMCs or T cells enriched from blood (not recorded which). The receptor source for this set is a woman younger than 30 who had recovered from COVID-19.

V is TRBV2 and J is TRBJ2-6; tentative D call: TRBD1 (5 bases). Per the germline V gene, CDR1 is SNHLY and CDR2 is FYNNEI. The CDR3 has 15 amino acids. V was cut by 1 base and J by 4 bases, with 8 bases left in between. The CDR3 region is CASSEGGAGANVLTF. As DNA, the CDR3 is TGTGCCAGCAGTGAAGGGGGCGCAGGGGCCAACGTCCTGACTTTC.

This clone was picked up a small number of times. The gene calls are TRBV3-1 (or the pseudogene TRBV3-2) and TRBJ2-6; 12 nucleotides align to TRBD2. The CDR3 totals 19 residues. V trimming: 1 base; J trimming: 6 bases; junction bases outside the gene matches: 10. Germline lookup yields CDR1 LGHDT and CDR2 YNNKEL (reference sequence). The CDR3 nucleotides are TGTGCCAGCAGCCAAGGTCGAACTAGCGGGGGGCGGGAGGCCAACGTCCTGACTTTC. Its translation is CASSQGRTSGGREANVLTF.

The genes are TRBV6-2 or TRBV6-3 and TRBJ2-3; no definite D call. Between the trimmed V and J ends, which lost 0 bases and 4 bases, there was a span of 11 bases. This CDR3 contains 15 residues. Germline V gene data show CDR1 as MNHEY and CDR2 as SVGEGT. The CDR3 region has the DNA TGTGCCAGCAGTTACTCGATTCTGAGCCCAGATACGCAGTATTTT. Encoded protein: CASSYSILSPDTQYF.

V and J are TRBV3-1 (or the pseudogene TRBV3-2) and TRBJ2-7; 9 positions agree with TRBD2. The junction had 4 bases not matched to a gene; V was cut back by 0 bases and J by 7 bases. Per germline, CDR1 LGHDT and CDR2 YNNKEL (reference sequence). The CDR3 runs 14 residues. The CDR3 bases are TGTGCCAGCAGCCAAGATCGTCTAGCGGGGGAGCAGTACTTC. It specifies CASSQDRLAGEQYF.

About this clone itself: Distinct nucleotide sequences in the sample also encode this CDR3. The rearrangement joins TRBV5-1 to TRBJ1-1, with D maybe TRBD1 (5 bases). This CDR3 contains 14 residues. CDR1 is SGHRS, CDR2 YFSETQ, per germline. Trimming took 0 bases from V and 2 from J, leaving 8 bases between them. Written as DNA, the CDR3 is TGCGCCAGCAGCTTGGGGGGCGGAAACACTGAAGCTTTCTTT. It encodes CASSLGGGNTEAFF. Based on the CDR3 plus reference TRBV5-1 and TRBJ1-1, the full variable domain is KAGVTQTPRYLIKTRGQQVTLSCSPISGHRSVSWYQQTPGQGLQFLFEYFSETQRNKGNFPGRFSGRQFSNSRSEMNVSTLELGDSALYLCASSLGGGNTEAFFGQGTRLTVV.

The CDR3 protein is CASWGQGHTEAFF. Written as DNA, the CDR3 is TGCGCCAGCTGGGGCCAGGGGCACACTGAAGCTTTCTTT. The gene calls are TRBV23-1 and TRBJ1-1; D perhaps matches TRBD1 (6 bases). TRBV23-1 is designated an ORF whose function remains uncertain. V lost 8 bases and J lost 3, with 13 bases in between. The CDR3 spans 13 residues.

The chain combines TRBV5-4 with TRBJ1-4; 8 bases align to TRBD1. Germline trimming cut 4 bases from V and 7 bases from J; bases unmatched to any gene: 6. Per the germline V gene, CDR1 is SGHNT and CDR2 is YYREEE (reference sequence). The CDR3 covers 14 residues. This chain's CDR3 is CASSVQGAGEKLFF. The CDR3 DNA is TGTGCCAGCAGCGTCCAGGGGGCGGGTGAAAAACTGTTTTTT.

The J gene is TRBJ2-1, the V gene TRBV6-2 or TRBV6-3; possible D gene TRBD2, 5 bases. The CDR3 extends over 14 amino acids. The V end lost 5 bases, the J end lost 9 bases, and 17 bases lay between the germline ends. CDR1 is MNHEY and CDR2 is SVGEGT in the germline V gene. The CDR3 sequence: CASSREERAGEQFF. CDR3 DNA sequence: TGTGCCAGCAGTCGAGAGGAAAGGGCGGGTGAGCAGTTCTTC.

The V and J genes are TRBV6-5 and TRBJ2-1, with TRBD2 matching 11 bases. V shed 7 bases and J 7 bases; nucleotides not matched to a gene: 9. The CDR3 has 15 residues. Germline V gene lookup returns CDR1 MNHEY and CDR2 SVGAGI. The CDR3 sequence is CASTLSGGAGNEQFF. The CDR3 bases are TGTGCCAGCACCCTTAGCGGGGGGGCCGGGAATGAGCAGTTCTTC.

The chain couples TRBV2 to TRBJ2-2, with TRBD1 matching over 8 bases. With 10 bases clipped from V and 0 bases from J, the junction kept 7 bases outside the gene matches. Germline CDR1 is SNHLY and CDR2 is FYNNEI. The CDR3 length is 15 residues. The CDR3 is CATLPRGPNTGELFF. CDR3 DNA: TGTGCCACCCTCCCCAGGGGGCCGAACACCGGGGAGCTGTTTTTT. Full variable domain (remainder filled in from reference TRBV2 and TRBJ2-2): EPEVTQTPSHQVTQMGQEVILRCVPISNHLYFYWYRQILGQKVEFLVSFYNNEISEKSEIFDDQFSVERPDGSNFTLKIRSTKLEDSAMYFCATLPRGPNTGELFFGEGSRLTVL.

The chain is built from TRBV24-1 and TRBJ2-1; unclear D gene. The CDR3 has 12 amino acids. The V end was cut by 1 base, the J end by 7 bases, with 4 bases between. The germline V gene encodes CDR1 KGHDR and CDR2 SFDVKD. The CDR3 nucleotides read TGTGCCACCAGTGATTTTCGGAATGAGCAGTTCTTC. It translates to CATSDFRNEQFF.

The chain employs TRBV2 and TRBJ1-1; 9 bases map to TRBD1. Trimming at V came to 6 bases and at J to 2 bases, leaving 4 bases not matched to a gene. CDR1 SNHLY and CDR2 FYNNEI come from the germline V gene. CDR3 length: 14 residues. CDR3 bases: TGTGCCAGCAGACCGACAGGGGGAAACACTGAAGCTTTCTTT. Protein sequence: CASRPTGGNTEAFF.

The CDR3 nucleotides are TGTGCCAGCAGCCCAAGGGGGACTAGCGGTCTCACAGATACGCAGTATTTT. It specifies CASSPRGTSGLTDTQYF. The J gene is TRBJ2-3, the V gene TRBV7-3, with 11 bases aligning to TRBD2. The CDR3 has 17 amino acids. The V segment lost 5 bases and the J segment 2 bases; nucleotides outside the gene matches: 9. The V gene's germline CDR1 is SGHTA and CDR2 FQGTGA.

The rearrangement uses TRBV11-2 and TRBJ2-1; 11 positions agree with TRBD2. The CDR3 has 16 residues. Germline V lookup: CDR1 SGHAT, CDR2 FQNNGV. V lost 6 bases and J lost 2; bases outside the gene matches: 6. CDR3 bases: TGTGCCAGCAGGCCGAGACTAGCGGGGACCTACAATGAGCAGTTCTTC. The encoded protein is CASRPRLAGTYNEQFF. The entire variable domain, with the rest obtained from reference TRBV11-2 and TRBJ2-1, is as follows: EAGVAQSPRYKIIEKRQSVAFWCNPISGHATLYWYQQILGQGPKLLIQFQNNGVVDDSQLPKDRFSAERLKGVDSTLKIQPAKLEDSAVYLCASRPRLAGTYNEQFFGPGTRLTVL.

The genes are TRBV10-3 and TRBJ1-3; TRBD1 agrees at 7 bases. Germline assignment: CDR1 ENHRY and CDR2 SYGVKD. The ends lost 10 bases at V and 4 bases at J; junction bases unmatched: 1. The CDR3 is 11 residues long. The CDR3: CATGQGNTIYF. The CDR3 region has the DNA TGTGCCACGGGACAGGGAAACACCATATATTTT.

On this clone itself: One end of the junction is discordant with germline, which a read error may explain. The chain joins TRBV12-3 or TRBV12-4 to TRBJ1-2; unclear D gene. CDR3 size: 11 residues. The DNA of the CDR3 is TGTGCCAGCACCCTAGAGGGTACTCCCCTCTTC. It codes for CASTLEGTPLF.

V and J are TRBV2 and TRBJ1-4; D remains ambiguous. The CDR3 extends over 14 amino acids. V dropped 2 bases and J dropped 11 bases, with 15 bases sitting between them. Germline V gene data show CDR1 as SNHLY and CDR2 as FYNNEI. CDR3 DNA sequence: TGTGCCAGCAGTGAAATTCGCGAGGTTGGGAAACTGTTTTTT. Encoded protein: CASSEIREVGKLFF.

The V gene is TRBV7-8, the J gene TRBJ1-5; 9 positions match TRBD1. Germline V gene sequence: CDR1 SGHVS, CDR2 FQNEAQ. This CDR3 has 16 residues. The V gene end was trimmed by 0 bases and the J gene end by 2 bases; junction bases not matched to a gene: 2. The CDR3 loop is CASSLAGQGGNQPQHF. CDR3 bases: TGTGCCAGCAGCTTAGCGGGACAGGGTGGCAATCAGCCCCAGCATTTT.

The chain links TRBV6-5 to TRBJ1-4, with TRBD1 matching over 11 bases. The germline gives CDR1 MNHEY, CDR2 SVGAGI. This CDR3 has 15 amino acids. The ends lost 6 bases at V and 7 bases at J; junction bases unmatched: 7. CDR3 bases: TGTGCCAGCAGCCGAGGACAGGGGGCGGGTGAAAAACTGTTTTTT. Protein sequence: CASSRGQGAGEKLFF.

The rearrangement links TRBV5-1 to TRBJ1-2, with D possibly matching TRBD1 (5 bases). CDR3 length: 13 amino acids. Between the trimmed V and J ends, which lost 7 bases and 6 bases, there was a span of 16 bases. From germline, CDR1 is SGHRS and CDR2 YFSETQ. The DNA for the CDR3 is TGCGCCAGCCGCCTGGGGCAGATTGATGGCTACACCTTC. Its translation: CASRLGQIDGYTF. The complete variable domain, with remaining parts taken from reference TRBV5-1 and TRBJ1-2, reads KAGVTQTPRYLIKTRGQQVTLSCSPISGHRSVSWYQQTPGQGLQFLFEYFSETQRNKGNFPGRFSGRQFSNSRSEMNVSTLELGDSALYLCASRLGQIDGYTFGSGTRLTVV.

The CDR3 nucleotides are TGTGCCAGCAGCTTAGAACTAGCGACTAGAGAGACCCAGTACTTC. It codes for CASSLELATRETQYF. The gene calls are TRBV7-8 and TRBJ2-5, with 7 bases that match TRBD2. After removal of 1 base from V and 4 bases from J, the junction contained 6 bases not matched to a gene. The CDR3 runs to 15 residues. Germline V lookup: CDR1 SGHVS, CDR2 FQNEAQ.

The genes are TRBV4-1 and TRBJ2-1; TRBD1 aligns across 7 bases. The CDR3 is 18 residues long. Trimming took 0 bases from V and 3 from J; bases not matched to a gene: 11. The V gene's germline CDR1 is MGHRA and CDR2 YSYEKL. In nucleotides, the CDR3 is TGCGCCAGCAGCCAAGAGAGGCTCGGGACAGTCCACTACAATGAGCAGTTCTTC. This encodes CASSQERLGTVHYNEQFF.

This chain joins TRBV4-2 and TRBJ1-2; 10 bases agree with TRBD1. The J segment lost 2 bases and the V segment lost 4 bases, leaving 4 bases of the junction unmatched. Germline V CDR1 and CDR2: LGHNA, YNFKEQ. This CDR3 region has 15 residues. CDR3 in amino acids: CASSPGQGSNYGYTF. The CDR3 DNA sequence: TGTGCCAGCAGCCCGGGACAGGGGTCCAACTATGGCTACACCTTC.

The sample holds one count of this clone. At one of its ends the junction is not consistent with the germline gene, which may arise from a read error. V gene TRBV29-1 combines with J gene TRBJ1-1, with D possibly TRBD1 on 5 matching bases. Germline lookup yields CDR1 SQVTM and CDR2 ANQGSEA. The CDR3 sequence is 13 residues long. CDR3 DNA: TGCAGCGTCCAGACAGTCTTGAAAACTGAAGCTTTCTTT. Protein sequence: CSVQTVLKTEAFF.

The V call is TRBV7-8, the J call TRBJ1-5; 10 bases match TRBD1. The germline V gene encodes CDR1 SGHVS and CDR2 FQNEAQ. The CDR3 consists of 18 residues. V lost 5 bases, J lost 3 bases, and 13 bases stayed unmatched. The CDR3 is CASSLSGTGAVPNQPQHF. DNA of the CDR3: TGTGCCAGCAGCCTATCAGGGACAGGGGCCGTACCCAATCAGCCCCAGCATTTT.

The J gene is TRBJ1-1, the V gene TRBV19; D call uncertain. The germline V gene encodes CDR1 LNHDA and CDR2 SQIVND (reference sequence). Between the trimmed V and J ends, which lost 7 bases and 1 base, there was a span of 16 bases. The CDR3 has 15 residues. The CDR3 here is CASTQVAARNTEAFF. The CDR3 nucleotides are TGTGCCAGTACCCAGGTGGCAGCAAGGAACACTGAAGCTTTCTTT.

The chain links TRBV30 to TRBJ2-7; 8 bases map to TRBD1. Germline CDR1 and CDR2: GTSNPN and SVGIG (reference sequence). The CDR3 consists of 15 residues. Trimming cost V 2 bases and J 5 bases; bases outside gene matches: 11. The DNA of the CDR3 is TGTGCCTGGAGTCCAGTGGACAGGGACAAGAACGAGCAGTACTTC. Amino acid sequence: CAWSPVDRDKNEQYF.

This chain joins TRBV19 and TRBJ1-2; D remains unclear. CDR1 is LNHDA and CDR2 is SQIVND in the germline V gene (reference sequence). Trimming took 5 bases from V and 6 from J, leaving 13 bases between them. The CDR3 length is 13 residues. The CDR3 sequence: CASSPGVLDGYTF. In DNA, the CDR3 is TGTGCCAGTAGTCCCGGGGTATTGGATGGCTACACCTTC.

This clone has just one count. V and J are TRBV28 and TRBJ2-1, with D perhaps TRBD1 (6 bases). The CDR3 length is 14 residues. Germline V gene lookup returns CDR1 MDHEN and CDR2 SYDVKM. Trimming removed 6 bases at V and 8 bases at J, with 17 bases between. The CDR3 DNA reads TGTGCCAGCAGGCGCCAGGGGTATTACGATGAGCAGTTCTTC. As protein: CASRRQGYYDEQFF.